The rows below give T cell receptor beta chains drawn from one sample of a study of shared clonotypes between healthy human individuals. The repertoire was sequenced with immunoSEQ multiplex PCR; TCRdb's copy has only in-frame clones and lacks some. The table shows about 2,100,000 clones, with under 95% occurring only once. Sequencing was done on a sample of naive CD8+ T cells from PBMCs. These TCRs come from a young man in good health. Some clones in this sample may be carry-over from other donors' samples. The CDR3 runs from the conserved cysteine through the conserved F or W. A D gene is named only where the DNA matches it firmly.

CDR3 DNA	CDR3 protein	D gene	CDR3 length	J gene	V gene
TGTGCCAGCAGCCCGAGACTAGCGGAGAACCTCCAAGAGACCCAGTACTTC	CASSPRLAENLQETQYF	TRBD2	17	TRBJ2-5	TRBV7-9
TGTGCCAGCAGATGGTCCGGCACAGATACGCAGTATTTT	CASRWSGTDTQYF	NA	13	TRBJ2-3	TRBV27
TGTGCCACCAGCTCCCGCCTGTCACAGGGGTCTTATGGCTACACCTTC	CATSSRLSQGSYGYTF	TRBD1	16	TRBJ1-2	TRBV15
TGTGCCAGCAGCTCCCCCCGGGGCGGTATGGACACTGAAGCTTTCTTT	CASSSPRGGMDTEAFF	NA	16	TRBJ1-1	TRBV7-9
TGTGCCAGCAGCTTACGGTGGGGGAATGAAAAACTGTTTTTT	CASSLRWGNEKLFF	NA	14	TRBJ1-4	TRBV11-2
TGCGCCAGCAGCCAAGGGACAGGGGTGTACGAGCAGTACTTC	CASSQGTGVYEQYF	TRBD1	14	TRBJ2-7	TRBV4-3
TGTGCCAGCAGTTTATTGGTAGTTGGGACAGGGGGGATTGAGACCCAGTACTTC	CASSLLVVGTGGIETQYF	TRBD1	18	TRBJ2-5	TRBV27
TGTGCCACCAGCAGTCACACCTGGGGAACAGGGTTCTACGAGCAGTACTTC	CATSSHTWGTGFYEQYF	NA	17	TRBJ2-7	TRBV15
TGCGCCAGCAGCTTTGGATGGTCCTACGAGCAGTACTTC	CASSFGWSYEQYF	NA	13	TRBJ2-7	TRBV5-1
TGTGCCTGGGTTTCTGGGACAGGGGGTGATGGCTACACCTTC	CAWVSGTGGDGYTF	TRBD1	14	TRBJ1-2	TRBV30
TGTGCCAGCAGTTTGGCCGGGAGCGGCTACACCTTC	CASSLAGSGYTF	NA	12	TRBJ1-2	TRBV27
TGTGCCAGCAGCCCCCCGAACGCTGAAGCTTTCTTT	CASSPPNAEAFF	NA	12	TRBJ1-1	TRBV9
TGCGCCAGCAGCCAAGATAGAGGGACAGGCTACGAGCAGTACTTC	CASSQDRGTGYEQYF	TRBD1	15	TRBJ2-7	TRBV4-1
TGTGCCAGCAGTTCTGGACTAGCGGGCGATGAGCAGTTCTTC	CASSSGLAGDEQFF	TRBD2	14	TRBJ2-1	TRBV6-6
TGTGCCAGCATCGGCGGGCGTGGACTGACTAACTATGGCTACACCTTC	CASIGGRGLTNYGYTF	NA	16	TRBJ1-2	TRBV7-3